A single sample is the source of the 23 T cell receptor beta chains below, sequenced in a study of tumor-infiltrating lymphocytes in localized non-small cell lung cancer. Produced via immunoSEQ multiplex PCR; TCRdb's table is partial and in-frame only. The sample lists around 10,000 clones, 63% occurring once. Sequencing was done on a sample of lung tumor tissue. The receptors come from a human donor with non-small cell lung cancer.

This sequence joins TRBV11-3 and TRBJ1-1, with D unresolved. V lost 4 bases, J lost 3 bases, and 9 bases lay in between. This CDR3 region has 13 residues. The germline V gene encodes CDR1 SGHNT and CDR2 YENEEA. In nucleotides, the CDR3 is TGTGCCAGCAGCTCTCAAGGTGACACTGAAGCTTTCTTT. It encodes CASSSQGDTEAFF.

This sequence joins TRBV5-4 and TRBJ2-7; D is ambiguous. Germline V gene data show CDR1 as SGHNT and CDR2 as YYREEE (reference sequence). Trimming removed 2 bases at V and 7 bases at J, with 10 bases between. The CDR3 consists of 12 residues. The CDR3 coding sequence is TGTGCCAGCAGCTTAAGTAGGGTTGAGCAGTACTTC. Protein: CASSLSRVEQYF.

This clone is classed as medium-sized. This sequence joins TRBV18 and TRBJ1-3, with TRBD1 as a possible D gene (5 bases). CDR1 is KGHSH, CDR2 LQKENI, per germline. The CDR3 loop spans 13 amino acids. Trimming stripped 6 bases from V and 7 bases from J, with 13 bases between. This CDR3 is CASSFDSLNTIYF. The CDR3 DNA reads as TGTGCCAGCTCCTTCGACAGTCTTAACACCATATATTTT.

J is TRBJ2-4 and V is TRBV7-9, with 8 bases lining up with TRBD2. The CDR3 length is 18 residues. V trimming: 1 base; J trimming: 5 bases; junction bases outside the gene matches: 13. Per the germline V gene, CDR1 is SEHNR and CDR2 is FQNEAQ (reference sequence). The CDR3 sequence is CASSLDETGGPRENIQYF. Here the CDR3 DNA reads TGTGCCAGCAGCTTAGACGAGACGGGAGGGCCTCGGGAAAACATTCAGTACTTC. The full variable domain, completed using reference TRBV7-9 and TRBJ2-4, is DTGVSQNPRHKITKRGQNVTFRCDPISEHNRLYWYRQTLGQGPEFLTYFQNEAQLEKSRLLSDRFSAERPKGSFSTLEIQRTEQGDSAMYLCASSLDETGGPRENIQYFGAGTRLSVL.

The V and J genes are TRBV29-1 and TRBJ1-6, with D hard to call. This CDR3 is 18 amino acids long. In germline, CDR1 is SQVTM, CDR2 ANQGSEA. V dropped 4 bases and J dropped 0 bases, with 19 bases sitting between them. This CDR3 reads CSVVSGRLGSSYNSPLHF. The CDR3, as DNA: TGCAGCGTTGTAAGTGGGAGGCTCGGTAGCTCCTATAATTCACCCCTCCACTTT. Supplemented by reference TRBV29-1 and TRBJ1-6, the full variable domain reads SAVISQKPSRDICQRGTSLTIQCQVDSQVTMMFWYRQQPGQSLTLIATANQGSEATYESGFVIDKFPISRPNLTFSTLTVSNMSPEDSSIYLCSVVSGRLGSSYNSPLHFGNGTRLTVT.

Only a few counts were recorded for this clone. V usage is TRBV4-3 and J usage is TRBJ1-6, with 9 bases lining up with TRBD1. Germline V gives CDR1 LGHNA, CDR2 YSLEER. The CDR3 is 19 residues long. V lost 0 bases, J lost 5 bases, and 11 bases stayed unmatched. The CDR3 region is CASSQDLGDRVIDNSPLHF. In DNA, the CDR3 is TGCGCCAGCAGCCAAGACCTAGGGGACAGGGTTATTGATAATTCACCCCTCCACTTT.

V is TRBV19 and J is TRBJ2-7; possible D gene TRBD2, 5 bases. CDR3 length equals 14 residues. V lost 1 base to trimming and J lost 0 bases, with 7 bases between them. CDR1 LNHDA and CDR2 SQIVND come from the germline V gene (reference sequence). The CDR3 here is CASSIGGGSYEQYF. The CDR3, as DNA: TGTGCCAGTAGTATAGGTGGAGGCTCCTACGAGCAGTACTTC.

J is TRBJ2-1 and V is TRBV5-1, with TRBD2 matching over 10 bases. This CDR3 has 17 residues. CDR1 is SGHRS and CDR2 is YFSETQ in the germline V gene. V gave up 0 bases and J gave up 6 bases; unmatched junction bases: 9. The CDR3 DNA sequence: TGCGCCAGCAGCTTGGGGGGTTCTAGCGGGAGAGGCAATGAGCAGTTCTTC. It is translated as CASSLGGSSGRGNEQFF.

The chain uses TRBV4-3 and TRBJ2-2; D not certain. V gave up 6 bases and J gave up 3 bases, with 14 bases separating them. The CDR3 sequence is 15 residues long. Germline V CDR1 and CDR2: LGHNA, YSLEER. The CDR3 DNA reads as TGCGCCAGCAGTCAAACCCTCGCGGACACCGGGGAGCTGTTTTTT. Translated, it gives CASSQTLADTGELFF.

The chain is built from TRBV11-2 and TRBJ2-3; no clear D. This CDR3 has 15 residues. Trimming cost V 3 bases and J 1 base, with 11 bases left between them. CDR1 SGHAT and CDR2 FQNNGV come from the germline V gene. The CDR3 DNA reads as TGTGCCAGCAGCTTCTCCTTAAGGGGCACAGATACGCAGTATTTT. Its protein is CASSFSLRGTDTQYF.

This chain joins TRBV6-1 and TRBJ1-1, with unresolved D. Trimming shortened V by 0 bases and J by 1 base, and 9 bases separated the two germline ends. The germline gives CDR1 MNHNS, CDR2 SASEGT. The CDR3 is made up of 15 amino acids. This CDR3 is CASSEALAENTEAFF. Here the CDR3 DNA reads TGTGCCAGCAGTGAAGCCTTGGCGGAGAACACTGAAGCTTTCTTT.

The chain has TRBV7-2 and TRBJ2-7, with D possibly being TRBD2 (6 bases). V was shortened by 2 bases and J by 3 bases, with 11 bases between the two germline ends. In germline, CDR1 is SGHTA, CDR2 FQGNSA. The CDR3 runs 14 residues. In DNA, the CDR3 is TGTGCCAGCAGCTTATTTGGGGAGGACTACGAGCAGTACTTC. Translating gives CASSLFGEDYEQYF. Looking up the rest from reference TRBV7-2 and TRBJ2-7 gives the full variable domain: GAGVSQSPSNKVTEKGKDVELRCDPISGHTALYWYRQSLGQGLEFLIYFQGNSAPDKSGLPSDRFSAERTGGSVSTLTIQRTQQEDSAVYLCASSLFGEDYEQYFGPGTRLTVT.

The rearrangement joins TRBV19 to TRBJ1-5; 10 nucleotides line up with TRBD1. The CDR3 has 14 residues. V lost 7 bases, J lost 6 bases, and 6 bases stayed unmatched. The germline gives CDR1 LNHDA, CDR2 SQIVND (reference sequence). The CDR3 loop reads CASTWDRGSQPQHF. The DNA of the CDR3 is TGTGCCAGTACCTGGGACAGGGGTTCTCAGCCCCAGCATTTT.

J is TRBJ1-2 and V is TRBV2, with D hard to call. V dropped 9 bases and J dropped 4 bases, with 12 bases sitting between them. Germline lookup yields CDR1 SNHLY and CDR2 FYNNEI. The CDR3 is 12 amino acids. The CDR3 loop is CASNILLYGYTF. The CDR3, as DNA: TGTGCCAGTAACATCCTCCTCTATGGCTACACCTTC.

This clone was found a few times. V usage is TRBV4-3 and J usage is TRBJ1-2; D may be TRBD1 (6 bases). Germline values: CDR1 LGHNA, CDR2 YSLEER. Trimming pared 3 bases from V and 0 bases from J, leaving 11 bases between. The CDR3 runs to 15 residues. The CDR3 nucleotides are TGCGCCAGCAGCCAGGGGGCCTTGACTAACTATGGCTACACCTTC. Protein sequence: CASSQGALTNYGYTF.

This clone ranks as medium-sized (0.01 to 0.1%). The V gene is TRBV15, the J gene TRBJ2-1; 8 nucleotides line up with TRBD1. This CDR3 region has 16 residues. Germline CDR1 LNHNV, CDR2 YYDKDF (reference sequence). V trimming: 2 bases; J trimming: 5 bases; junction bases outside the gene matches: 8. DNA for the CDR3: TGTGCCACCAGCAGAACCCCGGGACAGGCGCACAATGAGCAGTTCTTC. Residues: CATSRTPGQAHNEQFF.

CDR3 sequence: CAWSVRGPGGDQPQHF. DNA of the CDR3: TGTGCCTGGAGTGTACGCGGTCCGGGAGGCGATCAGCCCCAGCATTTT. J is TRBJ1-5 and V is TRBV30, with D unresolved. This CDR3 comprises 16 residues. Germline V lookup: CDR1 GTSNPN, CDR2 SVGIG (reference sequence). Trimming removed 0 bases from V and 5 bases from J, with 17 bases in between.

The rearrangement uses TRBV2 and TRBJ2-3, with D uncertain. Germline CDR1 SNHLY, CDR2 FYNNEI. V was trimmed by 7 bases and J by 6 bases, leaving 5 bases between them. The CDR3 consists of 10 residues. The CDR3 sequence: CASKVDTQYF. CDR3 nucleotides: TGTGCCAGCAAGGTGGATACGCAGTATTTT.

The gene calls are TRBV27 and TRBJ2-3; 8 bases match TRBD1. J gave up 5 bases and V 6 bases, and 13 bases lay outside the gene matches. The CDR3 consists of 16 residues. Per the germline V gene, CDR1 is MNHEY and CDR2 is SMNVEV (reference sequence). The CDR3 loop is CASRTRMDRAEDTQYF. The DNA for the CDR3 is TGTGCCAGCAGGACTAGAATGGACAGGGCGGAAGATACGCAGTATTTT.

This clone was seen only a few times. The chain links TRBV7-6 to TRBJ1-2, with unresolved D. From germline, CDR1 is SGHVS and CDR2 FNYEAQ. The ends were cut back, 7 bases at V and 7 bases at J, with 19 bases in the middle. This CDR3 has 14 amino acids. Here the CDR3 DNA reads TGTGCCAGCAACCGAGGAAGTGGGCGGGGTGGCTACACCTTC. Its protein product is CASNRGSGRGGYTF.

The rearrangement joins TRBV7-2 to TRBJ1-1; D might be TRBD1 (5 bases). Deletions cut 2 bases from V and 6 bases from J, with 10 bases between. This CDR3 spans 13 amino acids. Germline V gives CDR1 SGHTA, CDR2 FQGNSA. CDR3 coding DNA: TGTGCCAGCAGCTTAAGCAGGGAGGCTGAAGCTTTCTTT. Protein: CASSLSREAEAFF.

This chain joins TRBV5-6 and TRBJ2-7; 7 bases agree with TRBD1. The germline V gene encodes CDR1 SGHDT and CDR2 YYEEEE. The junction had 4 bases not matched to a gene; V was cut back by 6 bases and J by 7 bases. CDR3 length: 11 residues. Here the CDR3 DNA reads TGTGCCAGCAAGGGCAGGGGGGAGCAGTACTTC. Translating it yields CASKGRGEQYF.

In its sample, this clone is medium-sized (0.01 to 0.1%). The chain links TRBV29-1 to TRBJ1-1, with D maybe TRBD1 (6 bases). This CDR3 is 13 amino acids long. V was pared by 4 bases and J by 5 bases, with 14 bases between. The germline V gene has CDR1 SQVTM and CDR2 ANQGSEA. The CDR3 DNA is TGCAGCGTTGTCGACAGGACGGCTACTGAAGCTTTCTTT. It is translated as CSVVDRTATEAFF.